This passage covers 29 T cell receptor beta chains from one sample sequenced in a study of beta chain features in type 1 diabetes. cDNA synthesis used the whole RNA isolate, giving expressed TCRB sequences. Profiled with immunoSEQ multiplex PCR; TCRdb holds only in-frame clones, not every one. The repertoire holds nearly 250,000 clones, roughly 13% seen once, with more than 0.025% in the top ten. Sequenced material: naive CD4+ T cells from blood. The receptors shown here come from a woman aged 40 to 50 in good health.

This clone was seen only a few times. The rearrangement joins TRBV27 to TRBJ1-2, with D tentatively TRBD1 (5 bases). CDR3 length equals 14 residues. The germline V gene has CDR1 MNHEY and CDR2 SMNVEV (reference sequence). Trimming took off 2 bases at V and 5 bases at J, with 12 bases between the two ends. CDR3 in amino acids: CASSLRGADYGYTF. CDR3 nucleotides: TGTGCCAGCAGTTTACGCGGGGCAGATTATGGCTACACCTTC.

The rearrangement joins TRBV10-3 to TRBJ1-5; TRBD1 matches 7 bases. Trimming removed 0 bases from V and 9 bases from J; junction bases left unmatched: 8. The CDR3 has 15 amino acids. Germline lookup yields CDR1 ENHRY and CDR2 SYGVKD. In nucleotides, the CDR3 is TGTGCCATCAGTGAGTCCGGACAGGTGGGGTGGCCCCAGCATTTT. Its protein is CAISESGQVGWPQHF.

The rearrangement joins TRBV29-1 to TRBJ1-1, with D maybe TRBD1 (6 bases). Germline-derived CDR1 and CDR2 are SQVTM and ANQGSEA. CDR3 length: 13 amino acids. Trimming took off 2 bases at V and 2 bases at J, with 9 bases between the two ends. For the CDR3, the DNA is TGCAGCGTTGAAAGGGGACAAAACACTGAAGCTTTCTTT. Translation: CSVERGQNTEAFF.

This chain connects TRBV9 to TRBJ2-5; a possible D gene is TRBD2 (5 bases). Trimming cost V 0 bases and J 5 bases, with 11 bases left between them. CDR1 SGDLS and CDR2 YYNGEE come from the germline V gene. The CDR3 is 14 amino acids. The CDR3 loop reads CASSVGEFQETQYF. Written as DNA, the CDR3 is TGTGCCAGCAGCGTAGGGGAGTTTCAGGAGACCCAGTACTTC.

A few counts support this clone. This chain uses TRBV4-1 with TRBJ2-3, with 9 bases identical to TRBD2. This CDR3 region has 18 residues. Per the germline V gene, CDR1 is MGHRA and CDR2 is YSYEKL. With 4 bases clipped from V and 4 bases from J, the junction kept 15 bases outside the gene matches. The CDR3 here is CASSRGGGARTVADTQYF. CDR3 coding DNA: TGCGCCAGCAGCCGGGGCGGGGGGGCCAGAACTGTTGCAGATACGCAGTATTTT.

This clone was seen only a few times. V gene TRBV7-9 combines with J gene TRBJ2-1, with D unclear. V gave up 1 base and J gave up 1 base, with 8 bases separating them. The germline CDR1 and CDR2 sequences are SEHNR and FQNEAQ (reference sequence). CDR3 length: 15 residues. This chain's CDR3 is CASSLGPVSYNEQFF. The DNA for the CDR3 is TGTGCCAGCAGCTTAGGGCCAGTGTCCTACAATGAGCAGTTCTTC.

The table lists this clone with a few counts. V and J are TRBV29-1 and TRBJ2-1, with D tentatively TRBD2 (6 bases). The V end lost 3 bases, the J end lost 5 bases, and 23 bases lay between the germline ends. Germline V CDR1 and CDR2: SQVTM, ANQGSEA. This CDR3 has 17 residues. The CDR3 is CSVDSTGRRGPDNEQFF. The DNA for the CDR3 is TGCAGCGTTGATTCAACGGGCCGGCGGGGTCCGGACAATGAGCAGTTCTTC.

The J gene is TRBJ2-3, the V gene TRBV5-1; maybe TRBD2 (6 bases). The CDR3 loop spans 16 amino acids. In germline, CDR1 is SGHRS, CDR2 YFSETQ. Between the trimmed V and J ends, which lost 1 base and 2 bases, there was a span of 14 bases. CDR3 protein: CASSLTSSRATDTQYF. CDR3 DNA: TGCGCCAGCAGCTTGACTAGCAGTCGAGCCACAGATACGCAGTATTTT.

The chain links TRBV6-5 to TRBJ2-5; weak D call: TRBD1 (5 bases). The CDR3 loop spans 13 amino acids. Germline assignment: CDR1 MNHEY and CDR2 SVGAGI. V lost 4 bases and J lost 2, with 8 bases in between. The CDR3 loop is CASSWGTQETQYF. The CDR3 nucleotides read TGTGCCAGCAGTTGGGGCACACAAGAGACCCAGTACTTC.

This clone appeared a few times. The rearrangement uses TRBV6-5 and TRBJ2-7, with TRBD1 matching 9 bases. J gave up 7 bases and V 5 bases, and 9 bases lay outside the gene matches. CDR3 size: 14 residues. Germline lookup yields CDR1 MNHEY and CDR2 SVGAGI. CDR3: CASSPRTGAREQYF. CDR3 DNA sequence: TGTGCCAGCAGTCCAAGGACAGGGGCGAGGGAGCAGTACTTC.

This clone showed up just a few times. The chain recombines TRBV5-1 with TRBJ2-6; D possibly corresponds to TRBD2 (5 bases). The CDR3 length is 16 residues. The V gene lost 0 bases and the J gene lost 3 bases, with 10 bases spanning the gap. Germline CDR1 is SGHRS and CDR2 is YFSETQ. Written as DNA, the CDR3 is TGCGCCAGCAGCTTGGTCGCTGGAGGTGGGGCCAACGTCCTGACTTTC. This sequence encodes CASSLVAGGGANVLTF.

In regard to this clone: The DNA is omitted, as the CDR3 cannot be located on it reliably, and the CDR3 follows TCRdb's listing. The gene calls are TRBV6-1 and TRBJ2-2; the listed D gene, TRBD1, was not tested against the DNA. The CDR3 length equals 16 residues, ends included. Germline assignment: CDR1 MNHNS and CDR2 SASEGT. This chain's CDR3 is CASSGPGQGTPGSCFF.

This clone occurred a few times. V is TRBV5-1 and J is TRBJ2-7, with 9 bases aligning to TRBD1. The CDR3 contains 16 residues. Trimming took 2 bases from V and 5 from J; bases not matched to a gene: 11. The germline CDR1 and CDR2 sequences are SGHRS and YFSETQ. The DNA of the CDR3 is TGCGCCAGCAGCTTACGCCCCGGGACAGGGACGCACGAGCAGTACTTC. It translates to CASSLRPGTGTHEQYF.

This clone was found a few times. The rearrangement uses TRBV28 and TRBJ1-1, with D possibly matching TRBD1 (5 bases). Germline lookup yields CDR1 MDHEN and CDR2 SYDVKM. Trimming shortened V by 3 bases and J by 2 bases, and 13 bases separated the two germline ends. The CDR3 contains 15 residues. The CDR3 loop reads CASSFGGGGNTEAFF. In DNA, the CDR3 is TGTGCCAGCAGTTTCGGCGGGGGGGGAAACACTGAAGCTTTCTTT.

This clone was counted only a few times. The chain recombines TRBV6-1 with TRBJ2-3; TRBD1 aligns across 7 bases. The CDR3 extends over 17 amino acids. Trimming removed 4 bases from V and 6 bases from J; junction bases left unmatched: 16. Germline CDR1 MNHNS, CDR2 SASEGT. The CDR3 loop is CASSATTGFAGVDTQYF. The DNA for the CDR3 is TGTGCCAGCAGTGCCACGACAGGGTTCGCCGGGGTCGATACGCAGTATTTT.

This chain uses TRBV10-3 with TRBJ2-1, with 10 bases identical to TRBD2. Unmatched junction bases numbered 12, after V lost 6 bases and J lost 7 bases. CDR1 is ENHRY, CDR2 SYGVKD, per germline. The CDR3 is made up of 16 amino acids. The CDR3 sequence is CAISANSGGASNEQFF. The CDR3 nucleotides read TGTGCCATCAGCGCCAACAGCGGGGGGGCGTCAAATGAGCAGTTCTTC.

Only a few counts were recorded for this clone. V gene TRBV6-5 combines with J gene TRBJ1-5; D possibly corresponds to TRBD1 (6 bases). The CDR3 sequence is 16 residues long. V was clipped by 0 bases and J by 2 bases, with 11 bases between them. Germline CDR1 and CDR2: MNHEY and SVGAGI. CDR3 in DNA: TGTGCCAGCAGTTACTCGGGGGGGCCGGGCAATCAGCCCCAGCATTTT. Residues: CASSYSGGPGNQPQHF.

CDR3 coding DNA: TGTGCCAGCAGACGAGGAGCTAACACTGAAGCTTTCTTT. Residues: CASRRGANTEAFF. The chain combines TRBV6-1 with TRBJ1-1; D ambiguous. This CDR3 is built from 13 residues. The germline CDR1 and CDR2 sequences are MNHNS and SASEGT. Trimming took 6 bases from V and 2 from J, leaving 10 bases between them.

This chain connects TRBV6-5 to TRBJ1-2; D is uncertain. In germline, CDR1 is MNHEY, CDR2 SVGAGI. This CDR3 has 14 amino acids. V was cut by 0 bases and J by 5 bases, with 10 bases left in between. CDR3 in DNA: TGTGCCAGCAGTTACTCCCGAGGCTTTTATGGCTACACCTTC. Translated, it gives CASSYSRGFYGYTF.

The gene calls are TRBV5-4 and TRBJ1-6; TRBD1 agrees at 10 bases. CDR1 is SGHNT, CDR2 YYREEE, per germline (reference sequence). The CDR3 is made up of 16 amino acids. The J segment lost 7 bases and the V segment lost 5 bases, leaving 9 bases of the junction unmatched. The CDR3 DNA is TGTGCCAGCAGTCCAAACCGACAGGGGGCAAATTCACCCCTCCACTTT. Its protein is CASSPNRQGANSPLHF.

V is TRBV7-2 and J is TRBJ2-1; D unresolved. The V end lost 0 bases, the J end lost 3 bases, and 9 bases lay between the germline ends. The CDR3 spans 15 residues. Germline values: CDR1 SGHTA, CDR2 FQGNSA. DNA of the CDR3: TGTGCCAGCAGCTTAGCCATGGGCCGCTACAATGAGCAGTTCTTC. Translation: CASSLAMGRYNEQFF.

The chain employs TRBV9 and TRBJ2-2, with D perhaps matching TRBD2 (6 bases). Germline V gene sequence: CDR1 SGDLS, CDR2 YYNGEE. Trimming removed 0 bases at V and 7 bases at J, with 7 bases between. The length of the CDR3 is 13 residues. DNA of the CDR3: TGTGCCAGCAGCGTAGGCGGGAACGGGGAGCTGTTTTTT. Translation: CASSVGGNGELFF.

V gene TRBV5-1 combines with J gene TRBJ2-7; 9 bases agree with TRBD1. The CDR3 has 14 residues. After removal of 2 bases from V and 2 bases from J, the junction contained 2 bases not matched to a gene. The germline gives CDR1 SGHRS, CDR2 YFSETQ. The CDR3 reads CASSLQGAPYEQYF. The CDR3 coding sequence is TGCGCCAGCAGCTTACAGGGGGCTCCCTACGAGCAGTACTTC.

The chain joins TRBV10-3 to TRBJ2-2, with 9 bases identical to TRBD1. Trimming at V came to 6 bases and at J to 7 bases, leaving 6 bases not matched to a gene. The CDR3 loop spans 14 amino acids. The germline gives CDR1 ENHRY, CDR2 SYGVKD. CDR3 nucleotides: TGTGCCATCAGGGCGGGACAGGGTAACGGGGAGCTGTTTTTT. Its translation: CAIRAGQGNGELFF.

A few counts support this clone. The chain is built from TRBV5-8 and TRBJ2-5; maybe TRBD2 (6 bases). V was cut by 1 base and J by 5 bases, with 15 bases left in between. Germline V gene data show CDR1 as SGHTS and CDR2 as YDEGEE. This CDR3 has 15 amino acids. The CDR3 DNA follows: TGTGCCAGCAGCTTGCGGGGTCCCGGAGGGGAGACCCAGTACTTC. It encodes CASSLRGPGGETQYF.

This clone has more than one count but fewer than ten. Other DNA sequences within the sample encode an identical CDR3. The chain recombines TRBV11-2 with TRBJ1-2; D might be TRBD1 (6 bases). The CDR3 covers 13 residues. Germline CDR1 reads SGHAT; CDR2 reads FQNNGV. Trimming left V 1 base short and J 4 bases short, with 7 bases between. In DNA, the CDR3 is TGTGCCAGCAGCTTAGCAGGGGTCTATGGCTACACCTTC. This codes for CASSLAGVYGYTF. Filled out from reference TRBV11-2 and TRBJ1-2, the complete variable domain reads EAGVAQSPRYKIIEKRQSVAFWCNPISGHATLYWYQQILGQGPKLLIQFQNNGVVDDSQLPKDRFSAERLKGVDSTLKIQPAKLEDSAVYLCASSLAGVYGYTFGSGTRLTVV.

The chain employs TRBV10-2 and TRBJ1-5; no reliable D call. CDR1 and CDR2 (germline): WSHSY, SAAADI. V lost 2 bases and J lost 7, with 12 bases in between. This CDR3 has 14 amino acids. The CDR3 sequence: CASSEVSGNQPQHF. The CDR3 DNA sequence: TGCGCCAGCAGTGAGGTCTCAGGTAACCAGCCCCAGCATTTT.

This clone was recorded a few times. This chain joins TRBV7-9 and TRBJ2-4; 9 nucleotides line up with TRBD1. This CDR3 has 16 amino acids. Germline values: CDR1 SEHNR, CDR2 FQNEAQ (reference sequence). Unmatched junction bases numbered 11, after V lost 2 bases and J lost 9 bases. As DNA, the CDR3 is TGTGCCAGCAGCTTACGCGTAGGGACAGGGCTCGGCATTCAGTACTTC. It is translated as CASSLRVGTGLGIQYF.

In this sample, this clone turned up a few times. The chain recombines TRBV5-6 with TRBJ2-5; 7 bases fit TRBD1. The CDR3 length is 16 residues. From germline, CDR1 is SGHDT and CDR2 YYEEEE. Germline trimming cut 1 base from V and 5 bases from J; bases unmatched to any gene: 11. For the CDR3, the DNA is TGTGCCAGCAGCTTGCGACCTCTGGACAGGTGGGAGACCCAGTACTTC. This encodes CASSLRPLDRWETQYF.